One and the same sample provided the 22 T cell receptor beta chains below, sequenced in a study of T cells after yellow fever vaccination. TCRdb itself ran the 5' RACE reads through MiXCR, one entry per CDR3 protein. The table shows hundreds of thousands of distinct CDR3 sequences, with roughly 12% occurring only once. Sequences were derived from PBMCs, sampled on the day of the yellow fever booster vaccination. These receptors all stem from a man aged 25 to 40 who received the YFV17D yellow fever vaccine.

This clonotype came up a few times. The V gene is TRBV5-1, the J gene TRBJ2-4, with TRBD2 identical over 7 bases. CDR3 length: 16 amino acids. The germline V gene encodes CDR1 SGHRS and CDR2 YFSETQ. Trimming removed 4 bases from V and 7 bases from J; junction bases left unmatched: 14. The chain's CDR3 is CASSPGWGGEMNIQYF. The CDR3 region has the DNA TGCGCCAGCAGCCCGGGGTGGGGGGGAGAAATGAACATTCAGTACTTC.

Only a few counts were recorded for this clonotype. The rearrangement uses TRBV25-1 and TRBJ2-3, with 10 bases aligning to TRBD1. The CDR3 is 18 amino acids. The ends lost 5 bases at V and 1 base at J; junction bases unmatched: 12. The V gene's germline CDR1 is MGHDK and CDR2 SYGVNS. CDR3 DNA: TGTGCCAGCAGTCCAATTCCGGGACAGGGGTCCCGCACAGATACGCAGTATTTT. Its translation: CASSPIPGQGSRTDTQYF.

This clonotype was seen a handful of times. V gene TRBV27 combines with J gene TRBJ1-4; 9 bases match TRBD1. The CDR3 consists of 15 residues. The germline V gene has CDR1 MNHEY and CDR2 SMNVEV (reference sequence). V dropped 3 bases and J dropped 10; count of bases not matched to a gene: 9. Written as DNA, the CDR3 is TGTGCCAGCAGTTTCGGGACAGGGTCCTCGGGAAAACTGTTTTTT. Translation: CASSFGTGSSGKLFF.

This rearrangement joins TRBV5-1 to TRBJ2-4, with no clear D. V dropped 4 bases and J dropped 7 bases, with 15 bases sitting between them. In germline, CDR1 is SGHRS, CDR2 YFSETQ. The CDR3 is 14 residues long. DNA for the CDR3: TGCGCCAGCAGCCGGAGAGGAGATAATAACATTCAGTACTTC. This sequence encodes CASSRRGDNNIQYF.

In this sample, this clonotype turned up a few times. V is TRBV5-4 and J is TRBJ2-1, with 12 bases identical to TRBD1. The length of the CDR3 is 18 residues. The V gene's germline CDR1 is SGHNT and CDR2 YYREEE (reference sequence). V lost 2 bases to trimming and J lost 3 bases; unmatched junction nucleotides: 9. This chain's CDR3 is CASSLKGQGARNYNEQFF. CDR3 DNA sequence: TGTGCCAGCAGCTTAAAGGGACAGGGGGCGAGGAACTACAATGAGCAGTTCTTC.

This clonotype was detected only a few times. The chain joins TRBV9 to TRBJ2-3; no definite D call. CDR3 length: 16 residues. Trimming took off 1 base at V and 0 bases at J, with 12 bases between the two ends. Germline CDR1 SGDLS, CDR2 YYNGEE. CDR3 sequence (DNA): TGTGCCAGCAGCGTAACTGCGGCTATGAGCACAGATACGCAGTATTTT. Translation gives CASSVTAAMSTDTQYF.

This chain links TRBV20-1 with TRBJ2-3; TRBD1 aligns across 10 bases. The trim removed 7 bases at V and 2 bases at J, leaving 15 bases unmatched. There are 17 residues in the CDR3. Germline CDR1 and CDR2: DFQATT and SNEGSKA (reference sequence). As DNA, the CDR3 is TGCAGTGTATCCCAGCCGATGGGGACAGGGGTCACAGATACGCAGTATTTT. Its protein product is CSVSQPMGTGVTDTQYF.

The rearrangement links TRBV4-1 to TRBJ2-1; D not resolved. The germline V gene encodes CDR1 MGHRA and CDR2 YSYEKL. The CDR3 totals 13 residues. V shed 6 bases and J shed 10 bases, with 16 bases lying between them. CDR3 region: CASSYTPNPEQFF. CDR3 sequence (DNA): TGCGCCAGCAGTTATACTCCTAACCCGGAGCAGTTCTTC.

This clonotype turned up a few times. The chain is built from TRBV5-8 and TRBJ2-1; D might be TRBD1 or TRBD2, each matching 6 bases. V was clipped by 4 bases and J by 3 bases, with 14 bases between them. Germline loops: CDR1 SGHTS, CDR2 YDEGEE. The CDR3 has 15 amino acids. The CDR3 here is CASSTGASYYNEQFF. CDR3 bases: TGTGCCAGCAGCACGGGGGCGTCCTACTACAATGAGCAGTTCTTC.

This clonotype was detected only a few times. This chain joins TRBV6-5 and TRBJ2-1, with D possibly TRBD2 on 6 matching bases. Trimming left V 1 base short and J 6 bases short, with 10 bases between. Per the germline V gene, CDR1 is MNHEY and CDR2 is SVGAGI. This CDR3 spans 14 amino acids. The chain's CDR3 is CASSYLEGSNEQFF. DNA for the CDR3: TGTGCCAGCAGTTACTTGGAGGGATCCAATGAGCAGTTCTTC.

The rearrangement uses TRBV30 and TRBJ2-7; TRBD2 matches at 13 bases. The V segment lost 4 bases and the J segment 4 bases; nucleotides outside the gene matches: 7. Germline CDR1 reads GTSNPN; CDR2 reads SVGIG (reference sequence). The CDR3 has 15 amino acids. DNA for the CDR3: TGTGCCTGGACCCCGACTAGCGGGAGGTTTTACGAGCAGTACTTC. Translating gives CAWTPTSGRFYEQYF.

J is TRBJ2-5 and V is TRBV7-9; D unresolved. The CDR3 spans 16 residues. Trimming removed 2 bases at V and 3 bases at J, with 16 bases between. Germline loops: CDR1 SEHNR, CDR2 FQNEAQ (reference sequence). DNA of the CDR3: TGTGCCAGCAGCTTAATAACTTGGGCGGTAAAAGAGACCCAGTACTTC. Its translation: CASSLITWAVKETQYF.

This rearrangement joins TRBV15 to TRBJ1-1; D is perhaps TRBD1 (6 bases). Germline V gene sequence: CDR1 LNHNV, CDR2 YYDKDF (reference sequence). V was clipped by 0 bases and J by 0 bases, with 17 bases between them. CDR3 length: 18 amino acids. For the CDR3, the DNA is TGTGCCACCAGCAGAGATCGCAGGACAGTTCGAGTGAACACTGAAGCTTTCTTT. Protein: CATSRDRRTVRVNTEAFF.

This clonotype occurred a few times. V usage is TRBV5-1 and J usage is TRBJ2-6; D might be TRBD1 or TRBD2, each matching 5 bases. Trimming stripped 4 bases from V and 0 bases from J, with 14 bases between. Germline-derived CDR1 and CDR2 are SGHRS and YFSETQ. CDR3 length: 17 amino acids. The CDR3 DNA is TGCGCCAGCAGCGATCAGGGACCGCACTCTGGGGCCAACGTCCTGACTTTC. Encoded protein: CASSDQGPHSGANVLTF.

The sample holds many counts of this clonotype. The chain combines TRBV6-5 with TRBJ2-2; weak D call: TRBD1 (6 bases). Per the germline V gene, CDR1 is MNHEY and CDR2 is SVGAGI. CDR3 length: 12 amino acids. V was clipped by 11 bases and J by 5 bases, with 12 bases between them. The CDR3 DNA follows: TGTGCCTCTCGCAGGGGTACCGGGGAGCTGTTTTTT. The encoded protein is CASRRGTGELFF.

V usage is TRBV19 and J usage is TRBJ2-1; 14 bases are a match to TRBD2. Unmatched junction bases numbered 13, after V lost 8 bases and J lost 7 bases. CDR1 is LNHDA and CDR2 is SQIVND in the germline V gene (reference sequence). CDR3 length: 17 amino acids. The CDR3 region is CASLGGTGTSGRNEQFF. The CDR3 region has the DNA TGTGCCAGTCTTGGGGGGACCGGGACTAGCGGGAGAAATGAGCAGTTCTTC.

This clonotype was observed a few times. V gene TRBV7-8 combines with J gene TRBJ2-7; 8 bases agree with TRBD1. In germline, CDR1 is SGHVS, CDR2 FQNEAQ. V gave up 8 bases and J gave up 2 bases; unmatched junction bases: 2. CDR3 length: 12 amino acids. CDR3 amino acids: CASLDRAYEQYF. The CDR3 region has the DNA TGTGCCAGCCTGGACAGGGCCTACGAGCAGTACTTC.

V gene TRBV3-1 combines with J gene TRBJ2-1; D is undetermined. The V end lost 0 bases, the J end lost 10 bases, and 19 bases lay between the germline ends. This CDR3 is 16 amino acids long. Germline assignment: CDR1 LGHDT and CDR2 YNNKEL (reference sequence). CDR3 protein: CASSQDLSIIGGEQFF. DNA of the CDR3: TGTGCCAGCAGCCAAGATCTATCGATCATAGGCGGAGAGCAGTTCTTC.

This clonotype appeared many times. This chain connects TRBV6-5 to TRBJ1-5; TRBD1 aligns across 9 bases. Unmatched junction bases numbered 8, after V lost 7 bases and J lost 7 bases. Germline V gene sequence: CDR1 MNHEY, CDR2 SVGAGI. The CDR3 is 14 amino acids. The CDR3 loop is CASTRTGGRQPQHF. The CDR3 DNA reads as TGTGCCAGCACTCGAACAGGGGGCAGGCAGCCCCAGCATTTT.

The J gene is TRBJ2-1, the V gene TRBV19; a possible D gene is TRBD2 (7 bases). The CDR3 is 15 amino acids. CDR1 and CDR2 from the germline V gene are LNHDA and SQIVND (reference sequence). V was cut by 6 bases and J by 5 bases, with 17 bases left in between. CDR3 loop: CASRGGHSYHNEQFF. In nucleotides, the CDR3 is TGTGCCAGTAGGGGGGGGCACTCATACCACAATGAGCAGTTCTTC. The full variable domain, its missing parts supplied by reference TRBV19 and TRBJ2-1, is DGGITQSPKYLFRKEGQNVTLSCEQNLNHDAMYWYRQDPGQGLRLIYYSQIVNDFQKGDIAEGYSVSREKKESFPLTVTSAQKNPTAFYLCASRGGHSYHNEQFFGPGTRLTVL.

This clonotype was detected only a few times. The germline gene is not matched at one end of the junction; a read error may be the cause. The chain recombines TRBV7-2 with TRBJ2-2, with 8 bases lining up with TRBD1. The CDR3 has 14 residues. The V gene's germline CDR1 is SGHTA and CDR2 FQGNSA. Here the CDR3 reads CATKTGQGTGELFF. The CDR3 bases are TGTGCCACCAAAACTGGACAGGGCACCGGTGAGCTGTTTTTT.

The chain has TRBV5-4 and TRBJ2-2; 9 positions agree with TRBD1. The CDR3 has 17 residues. Germline-derived CDR1 and CDR2 are SGHNT and YYREEE (reference sequence). V gave up 4 bases and J gave up 4 bases; unmatched junction bases: 11. The CDR3 is CASSPNNRGRGTGELFF. In nucleotides, the CDR3 is TGTGCCAGCAGCCCGAACAACAGGGGGCGCGGCACCGGGGAGCTGTTTTTT.